A selection of T cell receptor beta chains follows, all from one sample in a study of beta chain features in type 1 diabetes. TCRdb's table, derived via immunoSEQ multiplex PCR, lists solely in-frame clones and lacks some. The sample lists almost 350,000 clones; around 9% were seen once. The sequencing input was central memory CD4+ T cells from blood. These receptors were taken from a man younger than 45 with type 1 diabetes. CDR3s include the opening cysteine and the closing phenylalanine or tryptophan. The D gene is left open where the match is weak. Some rows mark clone size as missing; the rest say once, few, many or name a class of expanded clone.

D gene	V gene	J gene	clone size	CDR3 DNA	CDR3 protein
-	TRBV9	TRBJ2-3	few	TGTGCCAGCTCCGCAATCTTCGGGGGGCCGAACACAGATACGCAGTATTTT	CASSAIFGGPNTDTQYF
-	TRBV2	TRBJ2-5	few	TGTGCCAGCAGTTCTGGCCTGGGCCAAGAGACCCAGTACTTC	CASSSGLGQETQYF
-	TRBV5-1	TRBJ2-5	few	TGCGCCAGCAGCTATGGGAACCAAGAGACCCAGTACTTC	CASSYGNQETQYF
-	TRBV18	TRBJ2-7	-	TGTGCCAGCTCAGTGGGGGGGCCCTACGAGCAGTACTTC	CASSVGGPYEQYF
-	TRBV2	TRBJ2-1	many	TGTGCCAGCAGCAACTCGGCTGGTGAGCAGTTCTTC	CASSNSAGEQFF
-	TRBV5-1	TRBJ2-2	few	TGCGCCAGCAGCATTGAAGGGAGCACCGGGGAGCTGTTTTTT	CASSIEGSTGELFF
-	TRBV27	TRBJ1-5	many	TGTGCCAGCAGTTTAGTCGGGAGTGAAGGGGTAAGCAATCAGCCCCAGCATTTT	CASSLVGSEGVSNQPQHF
TRBD1	TRBV11-2	TRBJ2-3	-	TGTGCCAGCAGCGGACAGGGGGCGGGTAGCACAGATACGCAGTATTTT	CASSGQGAGSTDTQYF
-	TRBV7-2	TRBJ2-1	few	TGTGCCAGCAGCTTAGGTCGGGTTGGCTCCTACAATGAGCAGTTCTTC	CASSLGRVGSYNEQFF
TRBD1	TRBV20-1	TRBJ2-2	-	TGCAGTGCTCCCGACAGGGGGCAGCTGTTTTTT	CSAPDRGQLFF
-	TRBV10-3	TRBJ1-1	few	TGTGCCATCAGTGAGATGCAGGGAAAGAACACTGAAGCTTTCTTT	CAISEMQGKNTEAFF
TRBD1	TRBV7-2	TRBJ2-1	-	TGTGCCAGCAGCCAGCTCTCCGGGACAGGGTCCTTCTTC	CASSQLSGTGSFF
-	TRBV14	TRBJ1-1	many	TGTGCCAGCAGCCAAGTAGCAGACACTGAAGCTTTCTTT	CASSQVADTEAFF
-	TRBV25-1	TRBJ2-2	-	TGTGCCAGCAGCCCGGGACGGAACACCGGGGAGCTGTTTTTT	CASSPGRNTGELFF
TRBD1	TRBV6-5	TRBJ2-1	many	TGTGCCAGCAGTTACTCGAAGGGGGCTGCCCCTAATGAGCAGTTCTTC	CASSYSKGAAPNEQFF
TRBD1	TRBV7-6	TRBJ2-5	few	TGTGCCAGCAGCTTAGTCGGACAGGGGGCTGCCATTGTAGAGACCCAGTACTTC	CASSLVGQGAAIVETQYF
-	TRBV29-1	TRBJ2-6	few	TGCAGCGTTTCGGGGCCTGGGGCCAACGTCCTGACTTTC	CSVSGPGANVLTF
-	TRBV5-1	TRBJ2-7	-	TGCGCCAGCAGCTTGATGGCAGTCTCTAACTACGAGCAGTACTTC	CASSLMAVSNYEQYF
-	TRBV7-9	TRBJ2-2	-	TGTGCCAGCAGCATCACGACCGCTTCCGGGGAGCTGTTTTTT	CASSITTASGELFF
TRBD1	TRBV2	TRBJ2-1	few	TGTGCCAGCAGCGAGGACAGGGAGGAGTACAATGAGCAGTTCTTC	CASSEDREEYNEQFF
TRBD2	TRBV7-7	TRBJ2-5	-	TGTGCCAGCAGCTGGGGAAGGGGACTAGCCCAAGAGACCCAGTACTTC	CASSWGRGLAQETQYF
-	TRBV7-2	TRBJ2-2	-	TGTGCCAGCAGCGAGCAGCGGACCGGGGAGCTGTTTTTT	CASSEQRTGELFF
-	TRBV9	TRBJ2-3	few	TGTGCCAGCAGCGTAGATAGCCCAGATACGCAGTATTTT	CASSVDSPDTQYF
-	TRBV2	TRBJ2-5	few	TGTGCCAGCAGTGAAGGGCGGCCTACGGTGCAGTACTTC	CASSEGRPTVQYF
-	TRBV5-6	TRBJ2-7	few	TGTGCCAGCAGCCTTTCCGGAGTCTACGAGCAGTACTTC	CASSLSGVYEQYF
TRBD2	TRBV19	TRBJ2-2	-	TGTGCCAGTAGCCTAGCGGGTTACACCGGGGAGCTGTTTTTT	CASSLAGYTGELFF
-	TRBV2	TRBJ1-2	many	TGTGCCAGCAGTGATCTGGGGACATATGGCTACACCTTC	CASSDLGTYGYTF
-	TRBV4-3	TRBJ2-3	-	TGCGCCAGCAGCCGGGAGCGGAGCGCAGATACGCAGTATTTT	CASSRERSADTQYF
TRBD1	TRBV7-2	TRBJ2-1	few	TGTGCCAGCAGCTTAGGCACAGGGGTCCGAAGTGAGCAGTTCTTC	CASSLGTGVRSEQFF
-	TRBV25-1	TRBJ2-1	many	TGTGCCAGCAGTGCCACCTACAATGAGCAGTTCTTC	CASSATYNEQFF
-	TRBV6-5	TRBJ2-2	many	TGTGCCAGCAGCCTACAGGGAGCGGTGGAGCTGTTTTTT	CASSLQGAVELFF
-	TRBV27	TRBJ1-1	few	TGTGCCAGCACCAAGGGACATCAGAACACTGAAGCTTTCTTT	CASTKGHQNTEAFF
-	TRBV11-3	TRBJ1-1	-	TGTGCCAGCAGCTTTAGGGATGGGACTGAAGCTTTCTTT	CASSFRDGTEAFF
-	TRBV11-2	TRBJ1-2	few	TGTGCCAGCAGCCAGAGGCAGGGGACCAGCTATGGCTACACCTTC	CASSQRQGTSYGYTF
-	TRBV5-6	TRBJ2-5	-	TGTGCCAGCAGCAAAACGGAGACCCAGTACTTC	CASSKTETQYF
-	TRBV20-1	TRBJ2-5	few	TGCAGTGCTGAGAACCGAGAGACCCAGTACTTC	CSAENRETQYF
-	TRBV13	TRBJ1-2	-	TGTGCCAGCAGCTTAGGTGGGGCTAACTATGGCTACACCTTC	CASSLGGANYGYTF
TRBD1	TRBV10-1	TRBJ2-7	-	TGCGCCAGCAGTTCCGGACAGGGCCCTTCCTACGAGCAGTACTTC	CASSSGQGPSYEQYF
-	TRBV5-1	TRBJ2-7	many	TGCGCCAGCAGCTTAACCGCTCGGGGGTACGAGCAGTACTTC	CASSLTARGYEQYF
-	TRBV30	TRBJ1-1	-	TGTGCCTGTACCGGCCCGGAGAACACTGAAGCTTTCTTT	CACTGPENTEAFF
-	TRBV28	TRBJ1-4	-	TGTGCCAGCAGTTCTCCAGGGGAAGGAAGTCTTAATGAAAAACTGTTTTTT	CASSSPGEGSLNEKLFF
TRBD1	TRBV7-9	TRBJ1-6	-	TGTGCCAGCAGCATGAGGACAGGGGAGGTCTTCTCACCCCTCCACTTT	CASSMRTGEVFSPLHF
-	TRBV15	TRBJ1-5	many	TGTGCCACCAGCAGGGCAGGGGATCAGCCCCAGCATTTT	CATSRAGDQPQHF
-	TRBV9	TRBJ2-3	-	TGTGCCAGCAGCGCCCGGGGATACATCACAGATACGCAGTATTTT	CASSARGYITDTQYF
-	TRBV2	TRBJ1-2	few	TGTGCCAGCAGTTACCCAAGGAATAGTTCTAACTATGGCTACACCTTC	CASSYPRNSSNYGYTF
-	TRBV5-1	TRBJ2-1	-	TGCGCCAGCAGCTCCCCCAGGGAAACACAGATGCAGTTCTTC	CASSSPRETQMQFF
-	TRBV6-6	TRBJ2-5	-	TGTGCCAGCGGCCAGGGACCGATAAAAGAGACCCAGTACTTC	CASGQGPIKETQYF
-	TRBV7-2	TRBJ2-5	few	TGTGCCAGCAGGAAAGAAGGAGCGGGTCTCCAAGAGACCCAGTACTTC	CASRKEGAGLQETQYF
-	TRBV29-1	TRBJ1-5	many	TGCAGCGCCCGGGACGCTGATCAGCCCCAGCATTTT	CSARDADQPQHF
-	TRBV4-3	TRBJ2-1	-	TGCGCCAGCAGCCACCGTCTGGGGGAGTTGAATGAGCAGTTCTTC	CASSHRLGELNEQFF
TRBD2	TRBV5-6	TRBJ2-5	few	TGTGCCAGCAGCTCTCGGACTAGCGGACGGCCTGGGACCCAGTACTTC	CASSSRTSGRPGTQYF
-	TRBV5-1	TRBJ1-4	few	TGCGCCAGCAGGTCCGGGACATCTGATGAAAAACTGTTTTTT	CASRSGTSDEKLFF
TRBD2	TRBV9	TRBJ2-3	-	TGTGCCAGCAGCGTGCGGGGGAGCCATGCAGATACGCAGTATTTT	CASSVRGSHADTQYF
TRBD2	TRBV18	TRBJ2-1	-	TGTGCCAGCTCACCGGGACTAGCGGGGGACAATGAGCAGTTCTTC	CASSPGLAGDNEQFF
-	TRBV7-8	TRBJ2-7	-	TGTGCCAGCAGCTTAGCGGCGGGGAACTACGAGCAGTACTTC	CASSLAAGNYEQYF
-	TRBV30	TRBJ1-1	few	TGTGCCTGGAGGAGGACAGCGGGTTTGATGAACACTGAAGCTTTCTTT	CAWRRTAGLMNTEAFF
-	TRBV5-1	TRBJ2-5	-	TGCGCCAGCAGTACACAGAACGAAGAGACCCAGTACTTC	CASSTQNEETQYF
-	TRBV15	TRBJ1-1	-	TGTGCCACCAGTAGTCTTCGACGTTCAGCTTTCTTT	CATSSLRRSAFF